Sequencing of this TCR beta chain was carried out in a study of shared clonotypes between healthy human individuals. Profiling relied on immunoSEQ multiplex PCR, and the TCRdb table lists in-frame clones only, not all of them. The sample holds around 2.5 million clones, 93% seen once. This clone was seen only a few times. This CDR3 contains 14 residues. The V and J ends lost 3 bases and 5 bases, in that order; junction bases with no gene match: 1. The germline V gene encodes CDR1 KGHSH and CDR2 LQKENI. The sequenced sample consisted of naive CD4+ T cells from PBMCs. Noted subset: CD45RA+ positively selected. The chain uses TRBV18 and TRBJ2-5; 12 bases are a match to TRBD2. This sequence originates from a man younger than 35 in good health. Some clones in this sample may be carry-over from other donors' samples. The CDR3 region is CASSPTSGGETQYF. The CDR3 region has the DNA TGTGCCAGCTCACCGACTAGCGGGGGCGAGACCCAGTACTTC.